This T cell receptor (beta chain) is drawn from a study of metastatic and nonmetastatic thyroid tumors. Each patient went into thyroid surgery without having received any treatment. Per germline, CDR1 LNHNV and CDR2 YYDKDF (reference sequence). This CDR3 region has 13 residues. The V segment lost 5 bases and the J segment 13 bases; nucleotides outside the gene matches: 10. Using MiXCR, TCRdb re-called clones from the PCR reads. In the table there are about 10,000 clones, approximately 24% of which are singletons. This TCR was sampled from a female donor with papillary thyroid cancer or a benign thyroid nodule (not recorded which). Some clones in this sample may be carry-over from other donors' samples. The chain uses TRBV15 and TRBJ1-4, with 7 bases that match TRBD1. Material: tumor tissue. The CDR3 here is CATSGGQVGGLFF. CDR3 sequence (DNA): TGTGCCACCAGCGGTGGACAGGTCGGGGGACTGTTTTTT.